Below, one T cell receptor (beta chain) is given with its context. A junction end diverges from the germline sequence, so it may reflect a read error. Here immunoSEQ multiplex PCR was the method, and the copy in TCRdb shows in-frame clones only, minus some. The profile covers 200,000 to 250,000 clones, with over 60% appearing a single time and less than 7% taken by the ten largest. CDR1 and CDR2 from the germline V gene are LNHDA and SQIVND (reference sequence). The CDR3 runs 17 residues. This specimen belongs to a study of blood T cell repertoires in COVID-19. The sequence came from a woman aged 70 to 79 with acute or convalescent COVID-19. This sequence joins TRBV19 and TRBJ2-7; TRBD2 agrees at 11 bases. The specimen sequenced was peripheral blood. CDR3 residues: CASSRETSGTIGYEQYF. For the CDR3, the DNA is TGTGCCAGCAGTAGGGAGACTAGCGGGACCATAGGGTACGAGCAGTACTTC.